This TCR beta chain comes out of a study of T cell responses to AZD1222 COVID-19 vaccine. Germline CDR1 reads SGHTA; CDR2 reads FQGNSA. Germline trimming cut 4 bases from V and 2 bases from J; bases unmatched to any gene: 12. The CDR3 consists of 17 residues. Overall study findings and caveats: Two doses of AZD1222 preceded a rise in Spike-specific TCR breadth and depth. Donors, mostly white British, included more females; clonal diversity was possibly underestimated. Repertoire sampling happened only post peak T cell response. Of spike-specific TCRs, nearly half reportedly target regions left unmutated in variants.

Repertoires were generated with immunoSEQ multiplex PCR, while TCRdb's copy carries only in-frame clones and drops some. Of about 98,000 clones in the sample, 88% were seen once. This clone has just one count. Its antigen is unidentified. This chain joins TRBV7-2 and TRBJ2-7, with 9 bases aligning to TRBD2. The source of this sequence is an adult in good health. This specimen consisted of peripheral blood, obtained on day 0 of AZD1222 vaccination. The CDR3 protein is CASSSRFGREGPYEQYF. In DNA, the CDR3 is TGTGCCAGCAGCTCCCGTTTTGGGCGGGAGGGCCCCTACGAGCAGTACTTC.